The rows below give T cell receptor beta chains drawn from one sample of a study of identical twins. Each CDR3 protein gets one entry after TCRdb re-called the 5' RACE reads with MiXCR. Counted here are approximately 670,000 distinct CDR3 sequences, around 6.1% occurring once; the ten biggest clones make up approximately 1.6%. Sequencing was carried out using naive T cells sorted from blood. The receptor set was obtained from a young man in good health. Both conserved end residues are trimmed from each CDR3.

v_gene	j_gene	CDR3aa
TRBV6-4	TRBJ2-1	ASSDGHFDYNEQF
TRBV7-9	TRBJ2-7	ASSSQEGGTKLRN
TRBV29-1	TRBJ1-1	SVGSMRAEAF
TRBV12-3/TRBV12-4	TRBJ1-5	ASSLLDTGNQPQH
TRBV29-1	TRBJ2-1	SVEVGGAWNEQF
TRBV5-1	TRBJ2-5	ASNQGSDRETQY
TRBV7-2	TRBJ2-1	ASSLAGGRGEQF
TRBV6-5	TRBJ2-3	ASSYSYWISTDTQY
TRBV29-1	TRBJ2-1	SAPPGQGQINEQF
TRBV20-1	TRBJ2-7	SAPAGTESYEQY
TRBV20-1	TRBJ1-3	SAPRGSGNTIY
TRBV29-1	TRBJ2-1	SVERGVSSYNEQF
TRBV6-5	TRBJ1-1	ASSYFHRMNTEAF
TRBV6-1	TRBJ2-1	ASRFRLQSREF
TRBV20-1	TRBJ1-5	SAPGQGTRQPQH
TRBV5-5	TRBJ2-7	ASSSGGLVVSYEQY
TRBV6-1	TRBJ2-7	ASSRGGADGSYEQY
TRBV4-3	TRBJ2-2	ASSRRPDRGMTGELF
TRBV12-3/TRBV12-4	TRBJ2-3	ASSPLRTSGDTDTQY
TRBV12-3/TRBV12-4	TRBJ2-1	ASRPDINEQF
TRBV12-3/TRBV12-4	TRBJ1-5	ASSLLGLRGQGGVDQPQH
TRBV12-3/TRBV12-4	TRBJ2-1	ASTTDAGYNEQF
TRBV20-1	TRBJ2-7	SASHSGTSSYEQY
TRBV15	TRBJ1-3	ATIRVLGGGATGNTIY
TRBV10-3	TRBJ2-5	AISELGRAQY
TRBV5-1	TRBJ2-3	ASSLGIAGEADTQY
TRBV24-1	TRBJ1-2	ATSGLRDSRGYT
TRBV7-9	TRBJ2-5	ASSRTIQETQY
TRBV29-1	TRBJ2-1	SVGRTLSYNEQF
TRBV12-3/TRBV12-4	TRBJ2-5	ASSFAGLETQY
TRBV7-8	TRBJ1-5	ASSLVSGQPQH
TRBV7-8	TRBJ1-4	ASSGGTGQGEKLF